This TCR beta chain was sequenced for a study of Ad26.COV2.S vaccination and SARS-CoV-2 variants. At the level of the study: The authors gave Ad26.COV2.S intramuscularly, either once or twice 56 days apart.

Data came from immunoSEQ multiplex PCR; TCRdb stores just in-frame clones and leaves some out. The sample holds about 350,000 clones; roughly nine tenths are singletons and the top ten take around 6.1%. As to treatment: roughly 18 received Ad26.COV2.S at low or high dose, single or two shots; about 5 received placebo; per-sample allocation not given. Day 63 after the first vaccine or placebo injection was the time point for sampling. Worth noting for this clone: Its specificity is unknown.

Study results and caveats: Substantial breadth was reportedly displayed by spike-specific CD8+ and CD4+ T cell responses after vaccination.

The sequence was obtained from a person between 18 and 60 years old who received the Ad26.COV2.S COVID-19 vaccine or a placebo. The sequenced sample was peripheral blood, obtained in a trial of Ad26.COV2.S vaccine versus placebo.

The CDR3 sequence is CASSILRGSPLHF. CDR3 in DNA: TGTGCCAGCAGTATCCTCCGGGGGTCACCCCTCCACTTT. The V gene is TRBV27, the J gene TRBJ1-6; possible D gene TRBD1, 5 bases. Per the germline V gene, CDR1 is MNHEY and CDR2 is SMNVEV (reference sequence). The CDR3 is made up of 13 amino acids. The germline V and J ends were trimmed by 5 bases and 10 bases, with 12 bases remaining between them.